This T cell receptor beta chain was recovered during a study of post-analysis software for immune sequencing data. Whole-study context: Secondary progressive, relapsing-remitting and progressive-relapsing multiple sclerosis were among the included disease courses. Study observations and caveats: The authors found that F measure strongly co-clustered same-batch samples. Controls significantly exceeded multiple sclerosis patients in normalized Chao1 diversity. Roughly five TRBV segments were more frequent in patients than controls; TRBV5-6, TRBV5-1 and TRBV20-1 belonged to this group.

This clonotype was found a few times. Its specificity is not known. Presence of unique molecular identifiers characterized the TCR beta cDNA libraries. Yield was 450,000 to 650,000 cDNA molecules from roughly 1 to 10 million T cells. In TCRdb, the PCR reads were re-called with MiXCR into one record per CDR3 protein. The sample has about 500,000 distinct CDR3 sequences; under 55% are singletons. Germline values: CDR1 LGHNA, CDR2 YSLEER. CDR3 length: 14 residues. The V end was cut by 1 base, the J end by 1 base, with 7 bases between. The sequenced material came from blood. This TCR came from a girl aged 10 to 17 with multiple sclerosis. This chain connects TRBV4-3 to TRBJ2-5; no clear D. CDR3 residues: CASSQAETQETQYF. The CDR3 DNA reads TGCGCCAGCAGCCAAGCTGAGACCCAAGAGACCCAGTACTTC.